What follows are 10 T cell receptor beta chains derived from one specimen sequenced in a study of spatial heterogeneity in lung cancer. General study points: The study found that expanded intratumoral alpha and beta TCR counts tracked tumor mutation counts.

Their target antigens are unknown. MiXCR was run by TCRdb on the 5' RACE reads, yielding one entry per CDR3 protein. The data show some 6,000 distinct CDR3 sequences, around 15% seen once. Specified time point: sample taken at primary tumor resection. Specimen: lung tumor tissue, collected at surgery. The origin of the receptors is a male donor with early-stage non-small cell lung cancer.

This clonotype rates as medium-sized. Found in a library prepared for alpha chains, this beta chain is an off-target read, and its abundance has little meaning. V is TRBV7-3 and J is TRBJ2-3, with 9 bases fitting TRBD1. Losses at the gene ends were 5 bases for V and 2 bases for J; bases not matched to a gene: 5. This CDR3 region has 15 residues. Germline CDR1 reads SGHTA; CDR2 reads FQGTGA. CDR3 nucleotides: TGTGCCAGCAGCCCGAGGACAGGGGTCACAGATACGCAGTATTTT. Translation: CASSPRTGVTDTQYF. The variable domain in full, with the rest retrieved from reference TRBV7-3 and TRBJ2-3, is GAGVSQTPSNKVTEKGKYVELRCDPISGHTALYWYRQSLGQGPEFLIYFQGTGAADDSGLPNDRFFAVRPEGSVSTLKIQRTERGDSAVYLCASSPRTGVTDTQYFGPGTRLTVL.

By proportion, this clonotype is medium-sized (0.01 to 0.1%). The library was built for alpha chains, so this beta chain is an off-target read and its size means little. V is TRBV4-2 and J is TRBJ2-5; D is possibly TRBD1 (6 bases). CDR3 size: 17 residues. Trimming took off 1 base at V and 2 bases at J, with 17 bases between the two ends. Looked up from germline, CDR1 is LGHNA and CDR2 is YNFKEQ. CDR3 DNA sequence: TGTGCCAGCAGCCAAGGGGAAACAAGGCAGGGGCAAGAGACCCAGTACTTC. It yields the protein CASSQGETRQGQETQYF.

This clonotype was found many times. Because the library targeted alpha chains, this beta chain is an off-target read whose size means little. The V call is TRBV11-3, the J call TRBJ2-1; 13 bases map to TRBD2. Germline trimming cut 5 bases from V and 5 bases from J; bases unmatched to any gene: 6. From germline, CDR1 is SGHNT and CDR2 YENEEA. CDR3 length: 16 amino acids. CDR3 DNA: TGTGCCAGCAGCCGCGTCGGGACTAGCGGGGACAATGAGCAGTTCTTC. It is translated as CASSRVGTSGDNEQFF. The full variable domain, in which reference TRBV11-3 and TRBJ2-1 provide the parts outside the CDR3, is EAGVVQSPRYKIIEKKQPVAFWCNPISGHNTLYWYLQNLGQGPELLIRYENEEAVDDSQLPKDRFSAERLKGVDSTLKIQPAELGDSAVYLCASSRVGTSGDNEQFFGPGTRLTVL.

This clonotype ranks as medium-sized. This beta chain turned up in a library designed for alpha chains; as an off-target read, its abundance says little. This sequence joins TRBV6-1 and TRBJ1-2; the match to TRBD1 covers 9 bases. J was trimmed by 7 bases and V by 5 bases; bases with no gene match: 2. CDR3 length equals 12 residues. Germline loops: CDR1 MNHNS, CDR2 SASEGT. The chain's CDR3 is CASSRTGVGYTF. The CDR3 DNA sequence: TGTGCCAGCAGTAGGACAGGGGTTGGCTACACCTTC.

By sample fraction, this clonotype is medium-sized. The size of this beta chain means little, since it is a stray read in a library made for alpha chains. The V call is TRBV7-9, the J call TRBJ2-3; tentatively, D is TRBD2 (6 bases). There are 15 residues in the CDR3. V was clipped by 1 base and J by 2 bases, with 10 bases between them. CDR1 is SEHNR and CDR2 is FQNEAQ in the germline V gene (reference sequence). The CDR3 nucleotides read TGTGCCAGCAGCTTAGTTGGGGAGGCCACAGATACGCAGTATTTT. Residues: CASSLVGEATDTQYF.

In this sample, this clonotype is large. Found in a library prepared for alpha chains, this beta chain is an off-target read, and its abundance has little meaning. This chain connects TRBV5-6 to TRBJ1-1; 8 bases map to TRBD1. Losses at the gene ends were 6 bases for V and 3 bases for J; bases not matched to a gene: 7. This CDR3 has 14 amino acids. Germline CDR1 is SGHDT and CDR2 is YYEEEE. CDR3 amino acids: CASIPDRAYTEAFF. The CDR3 DNA follows: TGTGCCAGCATCCCGGACAGGGCGTACACTGAAGCTTTCTTT.

In its sample, this clonotype is medium-sized (0.01 to 0.1%). Since it is a stray read in a library aimed at alpha chains, this beta chain has a size that is not meaningful. In nucleotides, the CDR3 is TGTGCCACCTCCAACAGGGGGCTGGGGGAGCAGTACTTC. Translation: CATSNRGLGEQYF. This chain joins TRBV7-8 and TRBJ2-7, with 9 positions matching TRBD1. The CDR3 is 13 amino acids. Trimming took 10 bases from V and 7 from J; bases not matched to a gene: 11. Germline CDR1 and CDR2: SGHVS and FQNEAQ.

About this clonotype: The size of this beta chain means little, since it is a stray read in a library made for alpha chains. The chain couples TRBV6-2 or TRBV6-3 to TRBJ1-5, with TRBD1 matching over 7 bases. Germline lookup yields CDR1 MNHEY and CDR2 SVGEGT. Unmatched junction bases numbered 8, after V lost 4 bases and J lost 5 bases. The CDR3 contains 15 residues. The CDR3, as DNA: TGTGCCAGCAGTTTACAGACAGGGAAGCATCAGCCCCAGCATTTT. Amino acids: CASSLQTGKHQPQHF.

By sample share, this clonotype is large. Being off target in a library aimed at alpha chains, this beta chain has a size of little meaning. V usage is TRBV5-1 and J usage is TRBJ2-1, with D tentatively TRBD1 (6 bases). Between the trimmed V and J ends, which lost 2 bases and 4 bases, there was a span of 10 bases. CDR3 length equals 14 residues. Germline lookup yields CDR1 SGHRS and CDR2 YFSETQ. The CDR3 nucleotides are TGCGCCAGCAGCTTATCAGGGGTGTACAATGAGCAGTTCTTC. It yields the protein CASSLSGVYNEQFF.

By its share, this clonotype is medium-sized. Because the library targeted alpha chains, this beta chain is an off-target read whose size means little. J is TRBJ2-3 and V is TRBV20-1, with D uncertain. V was clipped by 6 bases and J by 2 bases, with 12 bases between them. The CDR3 is 13 residues long. Looked up from germline, CDR1 is DFQATT and CDR2 is SNEGSKA (reference sequence). CDR3 region: CSATIRATDTQYF. DNA for the CDR3: TGCAGTGCCACTATAAGGGCCACAGATACGCAGTATTTT.